This T cell receptor (beta chain) was recovered during a study of PD-L1 blockade in urothelial cancer. Study summary: Median blood clonality was about 0.081, with 75,000 to 100,000 unique TCRs.

Time point: peripheral blood 6 weeks after treatment start. General study findings and limits: Below-median pretreatment blood TCR clonality predicted better survival.

This table comes from immunoSEQ multiplex PCR, and its TCRdb copy is limited to in-frame clones, with some not included. This sample yields 95,000 to 130,000 clones, of which approximately 90% are seen a single time; over 1.5% belongs to the top ten. CDR1 is SGHTA, CDR2 FQGNSA, per germline. The CDR3 extends over 16 amino acids. With V trimmed by 1 base and J by 5 bases, 9 bases remained unmatched. Note on this clone: Its matching antigen is unknown.

This sequence joins TRBV7-2 and TRBJ2-7; 9 bases agree with TRBD2. The source material was PBMCs, sampled around atezolizumab (anti-PD-L1) treatment. The clonotype was recovered from a man in his 60s with urothelial cancer. The CDR3 sequence: CASSLGGGRALHEQYF. The CDR3 DNA reads TGTGCCAGCAGCTTAGGGGGCGGGAGGGCCCTCCACGAGCAGTACTTC.